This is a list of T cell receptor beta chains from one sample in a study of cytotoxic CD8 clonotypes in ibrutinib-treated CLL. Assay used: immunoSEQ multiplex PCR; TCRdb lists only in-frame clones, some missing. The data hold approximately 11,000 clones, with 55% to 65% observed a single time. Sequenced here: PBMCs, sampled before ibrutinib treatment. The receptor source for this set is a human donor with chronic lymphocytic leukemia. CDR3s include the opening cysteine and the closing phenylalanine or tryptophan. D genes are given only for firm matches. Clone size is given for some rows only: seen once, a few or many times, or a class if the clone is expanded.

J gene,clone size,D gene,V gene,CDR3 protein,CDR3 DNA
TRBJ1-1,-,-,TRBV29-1,CSVERWQMNTEAFF,TGCAGCGTTGAACGGTGGCAAATGAACACTGAAGCTTTCTTT
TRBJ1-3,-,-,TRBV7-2,CASSSPPNTIYF,TGTGCCAGCAGCTCCCCGCCGAACACCATATATTTT
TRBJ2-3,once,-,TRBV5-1,CASSFREGQPDTQYF,TGCGCCAGCAGCTTCAGGGAAGGGCAGCCAGATACGCAGTATTTT
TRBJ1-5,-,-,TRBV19,CASSPSLSNQPQHF,TGTGCCAGTAGTCCAAGCCTTAGCAATCAGCCCCAGCATTTT
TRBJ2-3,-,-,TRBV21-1,CASSRDLATVMQDTQYF,TGTGCCAGCAGTCGAGACCTGGCTACAGTCATGCAAGATACGCAGTATTTT
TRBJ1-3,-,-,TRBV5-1,CASSLRDYSGNTIYF,TGCGCCAGCAGCTTACGGGATTACTCTGGAAACACCATATATTTT
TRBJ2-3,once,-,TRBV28,CASSSAFGRLGHTDTQYF,TGTGCCAGCAGTTCCGCCTTTGGACGACTGGGGCACACAGATACGCAGTATTTT
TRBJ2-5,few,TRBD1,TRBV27,CASSGQGQETQYF,TGTGCCAGCAGTGGACAGGGGCAAGAGACCCAGTACTTC
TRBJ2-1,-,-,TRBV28,CASTSGGAEQFF,TGTGCCAGCACCTCCGGGGGCGCCGAGCAGTTCTTC
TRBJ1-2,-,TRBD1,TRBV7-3,CASSLRGTGGDGYTF,TGTGCCAGCAGCTTAAGGGGGACAGGGGGCGATGGCTACACCTTC
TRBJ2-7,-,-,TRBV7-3,CASSLFSAAPYEQYF,TGTGCCAGCAGCTTATTTAGTGCCGCACCCTACGAGCAGTACTTC
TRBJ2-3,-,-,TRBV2,CASSDGGALTDTQYF,TGTGCCAGCAGTGATGGCGGGGCCCTCACAGATACGCAGTATTTT
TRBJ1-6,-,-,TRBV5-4,CASSLGRGNNSPLHF,TGTGCCAGCAGCTTGGGAAGGGGGAATAATTCACCCCTCCACTTT
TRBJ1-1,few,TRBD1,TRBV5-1,CASSLGTGGAVTEAFF,TGCGCCAGCAGCTTGGGGACAGGGGGCGCGGTCACTGAAGCTTTCTTT
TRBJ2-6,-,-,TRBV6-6,CASSSSGGANVLTF,TGTGCCAGCAGTTCTTCCGGAGGGGCCAACGTCCTGACTTTC
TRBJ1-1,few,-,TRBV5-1,CASSLQGGTEAFF,TGCGCCAGCAGCTTACAGGGTGGCACTGAAGCTTTCTTT
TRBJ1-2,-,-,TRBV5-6,CASSSGGIGGYGYTF,TGTGCCAGCAGCTCTGGAGGCATTGGCGGCTATGGCTACACCTTC
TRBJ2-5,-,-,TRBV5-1,CASSPGNQRTETQYF,TGCGCCAGCAGCCCCGGAAATCAGCGTACGGAGACCCAGTACTTC
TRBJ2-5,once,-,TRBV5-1,CASSLQGTQETQYF,TGCGCCAGCAGCTTACAGGGTACCCAAGAGACCCAGTACTTC
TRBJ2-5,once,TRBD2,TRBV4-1,CASSPTGLAQETQYF,TGCGCCAGCAGCCCTACAGGACTAGCGCAAGAGACCCAGTACTTC
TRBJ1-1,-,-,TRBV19,CASSVGGNTEAFF,TGTGCCAGTAGTGTTGGGGGGAACACTGAAGCTTTCTTT
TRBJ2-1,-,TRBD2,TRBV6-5,CASSYSRGGYNEQFF,TGTGCCAGCAGTTACTCTCGCGGGGGTTACAATGAGCAGTTCTTC
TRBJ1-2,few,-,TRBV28,CASIYSRTLLYGYTF,TGTGCCAGCATTTACTCGCGGACCTTGCTCTATGGCTACACCTTC
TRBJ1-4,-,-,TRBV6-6,CATQTGRLGEKLFF,TGTGCCACCCAGACGGGCCGGTTAGGGGAAAAACTGTTTTTT
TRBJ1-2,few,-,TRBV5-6,CASSSFTGFTNYGYTF,TGTGCCAGCAGTTCTTTTACGGGGTTTACTAACTATGGCTACACCTTC
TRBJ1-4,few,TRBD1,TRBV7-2,CASSLSGQRGEKLFF,TGTGCCAGCAGCCTATCGGGACAGAGGGGGGAAAAACTGTTTTTT
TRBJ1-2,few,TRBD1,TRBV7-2,CASSLGTADGYTF,TGTGCCAGCAGCTTGGGGACAGCAGATGGCTACACCTTC
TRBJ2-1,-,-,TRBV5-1,CASSPPLGNEQFF,TGCGCCAGCAGCCCGCCACTGGGCAATGAGCAGTTCTTC